Detailed here is one T cell receptor (beta chain). TCRdb's table, derived via immunoSEQ multiplex PCR, lists solely in-frame clones and lacks some. The data show fewer than 450,000 clones, around nine tenths seen once. This sample stems from a study of blood T cell repertoires in COVID-19. The overall study: Acute and convalescent COVID-19 specimens originated in the United States, Italy and Spain. PBMCs, B-cell-depleted T cells, or T cells were the source of the cDNA or gDNA that made up the material.

The germline V gene encodes CDR1 SNHLY and CDR2 FYNNEI. The V and J ends lost 6 bases and 6 bases respectively, with 15 bases between them. This CDR3 comprises 13 residues. The sample comprised peripheral blood. The rearrangement links TRBV2 to TRBJ2-7; a weak D match, TRBD1 (6 bases). The clonotype comes from a woman younger than 30 who had recovered from COVID-19. This CDR3 reads CASSAGERGEQYV. CDR3 in DNA: TGTGCCAGCAGCGCAGGGGAACGGGGCGAGCAGTACGTC.